Below, one T cell receptor beta chain is given with its context. No antigen is known for it. One base away there is no much larger clone; base qualities are not given. CDR1 and CDR2 (SGHNT, YYREEE) derive from the germline V gene (reference sequence). The CDR3, cysteine through phenylalanine, is 15 amino acids long. Only the CDR3 region is kept as DNA, spanning 45 bases read in frame from base 1. V loses 3 bases at its end and J loses 4 bases; junction bases beyond the gene matches: 8. The entry originates in a study of T cells after yellow fever vaccination (dated by TCRdb to about 2019). About the investigation overall: The SMART-Seq v4 Ultra Low Input RNA kit was used to prepare libraries from fractions with low cell numbers. Two healthy male donors, one aged 18 to 30 and one aged 30 to 40 years, made up the cohort. Blood was collected at multiple timepoints before and after primary and secondary immunization, and bulk PBMC replicates and cell subsets were isolated. Bulk TCR alpha and beta repertoires were sequenced longitudinally to track T-cell clones before and after primary and booster YFV17D yellow fever vaccination.

The sequencer listed for this sample is Illumina NovaSeq 6000. TCR cDNA was synthesized by 5'RACE template switching, which introduced a universal primer site and unique molecular identifiers. Priming of cDNA synthesis was performed from both the TCR alpha and TCR beta constant segments. Two PCR steps were used to amplify libraries, with sample barcodes and sequencing adapters being added in the second step. Sequencing of the libraries was done on either Illumina HiSeq 2500 (2x100 bp) or NovaSeq (2x150 bp). Regarding the original processing steps: Reads were demultiplexed and collapsed into UMI consensus sequences with MIGEC, and V(D)J alignment was performed with MiXCR. Clonotypes responding to the vaccine were identified with edgeR on replicate PBMC samples, with the criteria of FDR below 0.01 and a log2 fold change above 5 up to day 15. Each bulk clonotype received a CD4 or CD8 identity based on whether the sequenced CD4 or CD8 repertoire contained that clonotype at higher abundance. TCRdb reprocessing: public reads trimmed at Q25 with fastp, clones called with MiXCR, in-frame beta chains kept. When rows share a CDR3 protein, they turn into one entry using the most common DNA and genes. These V and J calls rely on TCRdb rather than the paper's analysis. This sample has roughly 310,000 distinct CDR3 sequences in its table, and roughly 4% of those were observed once. The top ten constitute around 24% of the sample.

The treatment or condition label, as the study defines it: live attenuated yellow fever vaccine strain. At every blood-draw timepoint, two biological replicates of bulk PBMCs were collected. PBMCs were isolated from peripheral blood using a standard Ficoll-Paque protocol. RNA was extracted with TriZol from bulk PBMCs, CD4 and CD8 fractions, and dextramer-positive and dextramer-negative fractions. Broad study findings and their caveats: Because the study included only a couple of donors, the extent to which the findings can be generalized is limited. A small share of clonotypes occurred in both CD4 and CD8 compartments, likely arising from convergent recombination. Computational filtering was needed because FACS-sorted repertoires could contain abundant contaminating clonotypes from the bulk population. The secondary T-cell response was weaker than the primary response but faster, peaking on day 5 instead of day 15. Most clones expanded after primary vaccination (96% of CD4 and around 89% of CD8) were re-detected after the booster, suggesting that broad memory maintenance occurred.

This TCR was recovered from a man younger than 30 who received the YFV17D yellow fever vaccine. The V gene is TRBV5-4 and the J gene is TRBJ1-2; TRBD1 aligns with 8 central bases. The sequenced sample was PBMCs, obtained on the day of the yellow fever booster vaccination. The CDR3 in this case is CASSSQGATLYGYTF. The DNA sequence reads TGTGCCAGCAGCTCGCAGGGGGCGACGCTCTATGGCTACACCTTC. Reference TRBV5-4 and TRBJ1-2 proteins supply the regions before and after the CDR3; the full variable domain is: ETGVTQSPTHLIKTRGQQVTLRCSSQSGHNTVSWYQQALGQGPQFIFQYYREEENGRGNFPPRFSGLQFPNYSSELNVNALELDDSALYLCASSSQGATLYGYTFGSGTRLTVV.